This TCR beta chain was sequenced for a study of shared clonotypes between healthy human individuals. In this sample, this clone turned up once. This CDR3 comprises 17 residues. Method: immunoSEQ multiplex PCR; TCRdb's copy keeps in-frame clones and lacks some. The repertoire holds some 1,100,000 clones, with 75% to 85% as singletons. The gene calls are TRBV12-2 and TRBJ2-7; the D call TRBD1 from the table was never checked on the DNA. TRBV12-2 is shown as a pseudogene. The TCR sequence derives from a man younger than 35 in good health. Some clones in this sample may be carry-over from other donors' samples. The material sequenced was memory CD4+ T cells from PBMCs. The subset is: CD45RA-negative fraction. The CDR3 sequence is CASRHSGQGSSSYEQYF. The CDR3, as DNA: TGTGCAAGTCGTCATTCGGGACAGGGTTCGAGCTCCTACGAGCAGTACTTC.